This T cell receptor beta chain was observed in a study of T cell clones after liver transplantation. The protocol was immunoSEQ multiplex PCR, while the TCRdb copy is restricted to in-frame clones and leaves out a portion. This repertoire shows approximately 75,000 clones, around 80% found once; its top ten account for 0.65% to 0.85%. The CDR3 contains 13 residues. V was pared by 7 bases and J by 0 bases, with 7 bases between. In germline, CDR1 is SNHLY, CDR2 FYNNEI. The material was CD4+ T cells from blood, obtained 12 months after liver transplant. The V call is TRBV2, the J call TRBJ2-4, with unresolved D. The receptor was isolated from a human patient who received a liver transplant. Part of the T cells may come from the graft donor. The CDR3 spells CASNSGAKNIQYF. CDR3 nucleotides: TGTGCCAGCAACTCCGGAGCCAAAAACATTCAGTACTTC.